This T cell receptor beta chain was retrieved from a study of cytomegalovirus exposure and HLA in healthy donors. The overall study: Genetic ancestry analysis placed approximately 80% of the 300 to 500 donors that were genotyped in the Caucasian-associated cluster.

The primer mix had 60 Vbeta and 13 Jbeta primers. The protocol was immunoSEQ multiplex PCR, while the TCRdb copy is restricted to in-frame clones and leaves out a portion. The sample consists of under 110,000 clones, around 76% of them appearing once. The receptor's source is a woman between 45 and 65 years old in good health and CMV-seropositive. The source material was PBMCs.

The CDR3 bases are TGCGCCAGCAGCTTGGTCCAGGGCCCTGGAAACACCATATATTTT. Amino acid sequence: CASSLVQGPGNTIYF. This chain connects TRBV5-1 to TRBJ1-3, with a tentative D call TRBD1 (5 bases). The CDR3 length is 15 residues. Germline V gene sequence: CDR1 SGHRS, CDR2 YFSETQ. Trimming took 0 bases from V and 2 from J, leaving 9 bases between them.